This TCR beta chain was retrieved from a study of T cells in Graves' hyperthyroidism and ophthalmopathy (dated by TCRdb to between 2018 and 2021). At the level of the whole study: Peripheral blood samples were taken at initial diagnosis, before any treatment was given. A discovery cohort of roughly 96 patients, roughly 45 with Graves' ophthalmopathy and approximately 60 with stable Graves' hyperthyroidism, was used to find distinguishing TCR V-J signatures. Prospective prediction of ophthalmopathy was tested in an independent validation cohort consisting of under 20 hyperthyroidism patients and some 17 patients who later progressed to ophthalmopathy. For training and testing, the 100 or so patients in the discovery cohort were randomly divided in a 7:3 ratio. In roughly six Graves' hyperthyroidism patients, the study also compared T-cell repertoires from thyroid tissue with T-cell repertoires from blood. Once sampling was done, hyperthyroidism patients were given methimazole at a starting dose of 30 mg daily, whereas ophthalmopathy patients were given high-dose intravenous methylprednisolone. According to the paper, TCR Vbeta CDR3 sequencing was carried out on more than 120 peripheral blood samples, which came from around 43 ophthalmopathy, around 75 hyperthyroidism and approximately 17 progressor patients. General study outcomes and caveats: Sample size was not statistically predetermined, and investigators were not blinded to group allocation. In cross-validation, a model built on a 13 V-J signature told ophthalmopathy apart from stable hyperthyroidism with roughly 87% sensitivity and about 81% specificity, and in testing the same model reached 80%/75%. In validation, the model predicted progression to ophthalmopathy with approximately 69% sensitivity and 72% to 85% specificity, a median of 6.5 months before onset. Most expanded thyroid clonotypes (frequency above 0.001) were also found in blood, which suggests that blood repertoires may mirror thyroid immune responses.

A patient counted as having stable Graves' hyperthyroidism if no progression to ophthalmopathy occurred over 18 months of follow-up. Hyperthyroidism patients were newly diagnosed, had a disease duration of under 2 months, and were aged 18 to 65 years. Any patient with an uncontrolled infection, another autoimmune disease, pregnancy or lactation was excluded. Diagnoses were based on clinical symptoms, serum thyroxine and TRAb, thyroid ultrasound and orbital computed tomography. PBMCs were isolated from approximately 10 ml of fresh peripheral blood by Ficoll-Paque density gradient centrifugation. Total RNA was extracted using Trizol reagent, and RNA quality was assessed on an Agilent 2100 Bioanalyzer. This clonotype was found many times. There is no known antigen for this receptor. Base qualities are not at hand, and no much larger clone is one base apart. The TCR beta CDR3 regions were amplified from the RNA transcripts. The TCR CDR3 was subjected to a first round of RT-PCR using the HTBI primer set and the Qiagen OneStep RT-PCR kit. A second multiplex PCR round built the libraries, followed by size selection and purification. The libraries were sequenced on an Illumina HiSeq2000 using paired-end 100 bp reads. The authors' pipeline ran thus. SOAPnuke was used to process the raw data, removing reads that contained adapters or uncalled bases, had a mean Phred below 15, or lacked an exact match to the constant primer or identifier. High-quality paired reads were merged using COPE v1.2.5, and each unique nucleotide sequence was defined as a clonotype. MiTCR v1.1 was used to align the clonotypes against IMGT TRBV, TRBD and TRBJ reference segments. The analysis was restricted to V-J combinations with a frequency above 0.0001, which together covered about 99% of the repertoires. A TCS score was defined as the ratio between F50 (clonal expansion) and ExV (chaos), using BLOSUM62-based TCRdist between CDR3 peptides within each V-J. Welch's t-statistics and random forest reduced fewer than 550 V-J features to fewer than 15, which were used in a naive Bayes classifier (R e1071). TCRdb reprocessing: public reads trimmed at Q25 with fastp, clones called with MiXCR, in-frame beta chains kept. Each entry merges the rows of one CDR3 protein and shows their most common DNA and genes. TCRdb's processing, not the authors', yielded these V and J calls. In this sample the table shows some 620,000 distinct CDR3 sequences, around 15% of which occur a single time. Of the sample, 3% to 4.5% is held by the ten largest clones.

Reading the germline V gene (reference sequence) gives CDR1 DFQATT and CDR2 SNEGSKA. The CDR3 contains 18 residues, cysteine and phenylalanine counted. Only CDR3 DNA is held: 54 bases, read in frame from base 1. Trimming removed 0 bases from V and 4 bases from J; the gene matches leave 14 bases unexplained. Rearrangement joined TRBV20-1 to TRBJ2-1; 8 bases in between match TRBD2. Input material: blood. The sequence derives from a young woman with Graves' hyperthyroidism. The CDR3 region reads CSARDATAREALYNEQFF. The DNA reads as follows: TGCAGTGCTAGAGATGCCACCGCGCGGGAGGCACTATACAATGAGCAGTTCTTC.